The subject of this entry is one T cell receptor (beta chain). The antigen remains undetermined. The data were obtained in a study of cytomegalovirus exposure and HLA in healthy donors. Healthy bone marrow donors made up the donor group. Though probably carrying unrecorded immune exposures, donors were nominally healthy at sampling. V lost 4 bases, J lost 7 bases, and 19 bases lay in between. CDR3 length: 15 residues. Germline V gives CDR1 MNHEY, CDR2 SMNVEV (reference sequence). The PCR contained 60 Vbeta and 13 Jbeta primers. Generated by immunoSEQ multiplex PCR, the TCRdb table keeps only in-frame clones and is missing some. The table records 110,000 to 150,000 clones, roughly 9.8% of them present only once. Broader study findings: Later on, an analysis found that several of the most significant clusters appeared to be linked to common viral pathogens, which included parvovirus B19.

The sequenced sample was PBMCs. The chain combines TRBV27 with TRBJ1-2; possible D gene TRBD1, 5 bases. This clonotype was sampled from a man in his forties or fifties in good health and CMV-seronegative. CDR3: CASSSPGWDMRGYTF. The CDR3 DNA reads as TGTGCCAGCAGTTCCCCAGGGTGGGATATGCGTGGCTACACCTTC.